Reported below is one T cell receptor (beta chain). The target of this receptor is not known. No base qualities exist here, and no much larger clone lies one base off it. The donors were healthy, HIV-negative adults who had no recently reported acute infections or vaccinations. Every donor was a Caucasian adult residing in Nashville, Tennessee, USA. Magnetic negative selection was used to enrich CD4+ T cells, after which naive cells were positively selected on CD45RA and the negative fraction became the memory subset. Blood was obtained by leukapheresis, after which PBMCs were separated by Ficoll-Histopaque density gradient centrifugation and cryopreserved in liquid nitrogen vapor phase. Analytical flow cytometry was used to check the purity and quantity of each magnetically sorted T cell population. Genomic DNA was isolated from each sorted fraction and quantified by UV absorbance on a Nanodrop 2000c.

From cysteine to phenylalanine, the CDR3 is 16 amino acids long. Only the CDR3 region is kept as DNA, spanning 48 bases read in frame from base 1. The junction shows trimming of 7 bases on V and 1 base on J, plus 21 bases between the germline ends. CDR1 and CDR2, looked up from the germline V gene, are SQVTM and ANQGSEA. This specimen comes from a study of shared clonotypes between healthy human individuals (dated by TCRdb to about 2020). Background on the whole study: The cohort comprised a couple of women and a few men aged 18 to 49 years. Leukapheresis yielded between about 0.85 and 10 billion PBMCs per donor. To increase sequencing depth and limit assay-specific biases, TCR repertoire library preparation and sequencing were carried out by different laboratories using diverse techniques. To estimate repertoire size and how much clonotype sharing occurs between individuals, the study deeply sequenced the blood TCR repertoires of five healthy adults. Per donor, three plates each were used for CD4 naive and CD4 memory, two for CD8 naive, and one for CD8 memory. The paper as a whole reports these results and caveats: Rarefaction of sorted-subset datasets indicated incomplete sequencing despite the large sequencing depth. About 5% of naive CD4, 3.5% of naive CD8, roughly 2.4% of memory CD4, and around 0.42% of memory CD8 clonotypes were shared across a few donors. Clonotypes shared by all four sorted-subset donors showed higher generation probabilities than non-shared clonotypes. Pairwise subsampling led to the expectation that sequencing depth would affect the degree of clonotype sharing among donors. Because the study included a small number of donors, the genetic and exposure-history diversity represented was limited. Sampling was restricted to blood, and TCR repertoires in tissue are likely to differ from TCR repertoires in blood. Naive subsets generally had larger estimated clonotype richness than memory subsets.

Using the deep immunoSEQ assay, multiplex PCR amplified TCR CDR3 regions from genomic DNA. Extracted genomic DNA from each cell subset was spread evenly across all wells of several immunoSEQ 96-well plates, with each plate serving as a replicate. For sorted subsets, about 200 ng genomic DNA, equal to 30,000 to 35,000 T cell genomes, was loaded into each replicate PCR. The purified libraries were quantified using a Qubit 3.0 fluorometer, sized with a Bioanalyzer 2100, and then quantified again using the KAPA Library Quantification kit. A separate single-read 150-cycle Illumina NextSeq 550 flow cell was used to sequence each immunoSEQ 96-well plate. The paper's data handling went like this. Because only junctional sequences without quality scores were contained in the immunoSEQ output, filtering matching that applied to full-length reads could not be performed. To assign V/J genes and CDR3, sequences were annotated using PyIR, a Python wrapper for IgBLAST v1.9, with IMGT germline references. Reads were filtered out if the reads had weak V/J assignments (E-value above 1e-6), no CDR3, stop codons, out-of-frame junctions, or ambiguous translated residues. V3J clonotypes were defined as sequences sharing the same inferred V gene, J gene, and CDR3 amino acid sequence. Percentage overlap between repertoires was calculated by dividing the number of shared unique clonotypes by the size of the smaller repertoire. Repertoire richness was assessed with RTK rarefaction, the Chao1 estimator, and Recon v2.1 estimates of unobserved clonotypes. OLGA was used to compute generation probabilities for all TCRbeta clonotypes that the gDNA method yielded from a handful of donors. Drawn from immuneACCESS, this table holds only the in-frame rearrangements with V and J called that TCRdb kept. Clones are partly lost; checked studies trace under half to an unresolved V gene and leave the rest unexplained. V, J and clone size derive from that table, while D and trimming were established from the DNA sequence. For this sample there are over a million clones; roughly 95% appear just once. The top ten clones comprise approximately 1% of the sample.

Sample: naive CD4+ T cells sorted from blood. What the cell subset or site label conveys for this sample: CD45RA+ positively selected. The source of this sequence is a man aged 25-45 years in good health. The V gene is TRBV29-1 and the J gene is TRBJ2-3; the D gene could be TRBD1 or TRBD2, each one agreeing over 5 bases. This receptor has the CDR3 CSAAGGEKGRTDTQYF. The DNA sequence is as follows: TGCAGCGCCGCAGGTGGGGAGAAGGGGCGCACAGATACGCAGTATTTT.